This T cell receptor beta chain was profiled in a study of identical twins. TCRdb reanalysed the 5' RACE reads using MiXCR and keeps one entry per CDR3 protein. The table lists about 720,000 distinct CDR3 sequences, roughly 20% of them singletons. This clonotype was detected a few times. The germline V gene encodes CDR1 SGHAT and CDR2 FQNNGV. The CDR3 length is 16 residues. With V trimmed by 5 bases and J by 2 bases, 8 bases remained unmatched. The same sample was also studied in work on T cells expressing NK-cell markers. From that second work: Whether expanded NKG2C+ T cell clones were HCMV-specific remained unclear.

The TCR comes from a woman under 30 in good health. This chain joins TRBV11-2 and TRBJ2-5; TRBD1 agrees at 10 bases. Specimen: PBMCs. Written as DNA, the CDR3 is TGTGCCAGCAGCCGACAGGGGGCGAATCGACAAGAGACCCAGTACTTC. Its protein product is CASSRQGANRQETQYF.